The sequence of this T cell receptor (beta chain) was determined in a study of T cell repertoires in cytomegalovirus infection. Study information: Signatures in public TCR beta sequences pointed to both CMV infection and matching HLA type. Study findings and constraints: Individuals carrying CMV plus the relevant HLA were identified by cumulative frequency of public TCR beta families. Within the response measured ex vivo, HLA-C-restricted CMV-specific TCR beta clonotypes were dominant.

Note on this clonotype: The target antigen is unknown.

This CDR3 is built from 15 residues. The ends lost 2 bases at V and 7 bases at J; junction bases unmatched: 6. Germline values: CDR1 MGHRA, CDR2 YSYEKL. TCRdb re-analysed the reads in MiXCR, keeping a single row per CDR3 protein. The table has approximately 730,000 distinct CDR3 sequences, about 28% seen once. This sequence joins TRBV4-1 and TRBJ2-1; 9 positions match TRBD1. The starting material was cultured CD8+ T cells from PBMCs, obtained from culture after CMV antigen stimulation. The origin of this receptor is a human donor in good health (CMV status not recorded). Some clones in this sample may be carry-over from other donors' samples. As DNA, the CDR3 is TGCGCCAGCAGCCAACAGGACAGGGGTGCAAATGAGCAGTTCTTC. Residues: CASSQQDRGANEQFF.